This T cell receptor beta chain is from a study of post-analysis software for immune sequencing data. Unique molecular identifiers had been added to the TCR beta cDNA libraries. TCRdb reprocessed the PCR reads via MiXCR and lists one record per CDR3 protein. The table records 380,000 or so distinct CDR3 sequences, approximately 38% of them present only once. In regard to this clonotype: Its antigen is unknown.

The germline CDR1 and CDR2 sequences are SGHTA and FQGNSA. The CDR3 covers 15 residues. The trim removed 5 bases at V and 6 bases at J, leaving 7 bases unmatched. Study-wide results and limits: Roughly 5 TRBV segments were significantly more frequent in patients than in controls. TRBV5-6, TRBV5-1 and TRBV20-1 were among these segments.

This sequence was found in a girl aged 5 to 17 with multiple sclerosis. This chain uses TRBV7-2 with TRBJ2-1; 10 positions match TRBD1. Sequencing was done on a sample of blood. The CDR3 coding sequence is TGTGCCAGCAGCGAACTAGGGGACAGGGGCAATGAGCAGTTCTTC. The encoded protein is CASSELGDRGNEQFF.